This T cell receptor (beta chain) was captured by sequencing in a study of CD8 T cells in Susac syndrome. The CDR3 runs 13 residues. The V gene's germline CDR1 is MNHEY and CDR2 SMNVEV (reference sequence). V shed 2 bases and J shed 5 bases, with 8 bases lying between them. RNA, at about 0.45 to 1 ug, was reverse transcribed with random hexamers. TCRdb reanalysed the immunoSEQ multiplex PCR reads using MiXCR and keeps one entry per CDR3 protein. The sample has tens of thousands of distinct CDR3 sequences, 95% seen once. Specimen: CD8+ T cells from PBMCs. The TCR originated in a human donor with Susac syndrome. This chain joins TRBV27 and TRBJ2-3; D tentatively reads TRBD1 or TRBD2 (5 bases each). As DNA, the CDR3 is TGTGCCAGCAGTTTAGGGGGTAAAGATACGCAGTATTTT. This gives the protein CASSLGGKDTQYF.